Below, one TCR beta chain is given with its context. Its target is not known. The data stem from a study of cytomegalovirus exposure and HLA in healthy donors. Study outcomes and limitations: In a later analysis, TCR beta V- and J-gene trimming was associated with a missense DCLRE1C variant.

In the PCR, 60 Vbeta and 13 Jbeta primers were used. Repertoires were generated with immunoSEQ multiplex PCR, while TCRdb's copy carries only in-frame clones and drops some. The sample records some 180,000 clones, around 90% being singletons. Trimming pared 0 bases from V and 1 base from J, leaving 15 bases between. Germline CDR1 reads MGHRA; CDR2 reads YSYEKL. The CDR3 consists of 18 residues. The clonotype was recovered from a boy between 2 and 10 years old in good health and CMV-seronegative. J is TRBJ2-2 and V is TRBV4-1, with D hard to call. Sequencing was carried out using PBMCs. CDR3 bases: TGCGCCAGCAGCCAAGATTCGGCAGGCTTTCGGAACACCGGGGAGCTGTTTTTT. This encodes CASSQDSAGFRNTGELFF.